These 16 T cell receptor beta chains originate from one sample sequenced in a study of OX40 agonist ivuxolimab in advanced cancers. Generated by immunoSEQ multiplex PCR, the TCRdb table keeps only in-frame clones and is missing some. The table has 53,000 or so clones, 70% to 85% seen once. Source: CD4+ or CD8+ T cells sorted from blood, taken in a trial of the OX40 agonist ivuxolimab. The receptors shown here come from an adult with an advanced solid tumor such as melanoma, head and neck, liver or kidney cancer.

This sequence joins TRBV7-8 and TRBJ2-3; 8 bases are a match to TRBD1. Trimming at V came to 5 bases and at J to 4 bases, leaving 5 bases not matched to a gene. Germline V gene sequence: CDR1 SGHVS, CDR2 FQNEAQ. This CDR3 has 14 amino acids. The CDR3 region has the DNA TGTGCCAGCAGCCAGGGGGCGGGGCCAGATACGCAGTATTTT. This encodes CASSQGAGPDTQYF.

As concerns this clone: One end of the junction does not line up with germline, which may come from a read error. V usage is TRBV6-6 and J usage is TRBJ2-4; D perhaps matches TRBD1 (5 bases). Per the germline V gene, CDR1 is MNHNY and CDR2 is SVGAGI (reference sequence). There are 14 residues in the CDR3. The CDR3 is CASSDSGIGNIQYF. In DNA, the CDR3 is TGTGCCAGCAGTGACTCAGGGATTGGAAACATTCAGTACTTC.

V and J are TRBV27 and TRBJ1-2; tentative D call: TRBD1 (6 bases). Germline assignment: CDR1 MNHEY and CDR2 SMNVEV (reference sequence). The CDR3 has 15 amino acids. Trimming took 2 bases from V and 0 from J, leaving 10 bases between them. CDR3 protein: CASSLGGAANYGYTF. The CDR3 nucleotides are TGTGCCAGCAGTTTAGGGGGCGCTGCTAACTATGGCTACACCTTC.

The genes are TRBV28 and TRBJ1-3; 7 positions match TRBD1. The germline V gene encodes CDR1 MDHEN and CDR2 SYDVKM. This CDR3 comprises 16 residues. V was clipped by 2 bases and J by 4 bases; unmatched bases: 8. The CDR3 reads CASSLRGQGSGNTIYF. Written as DNA, the CDR3 is TGTGCCAGCAGTTTAAGGGGGCAGGGGTCAGGAAACACCATATATTTT.

CDR3: CASSDLAGDPSYEQYF. DNA of the CDR3: TGTGCCAGCAGTGACTTGGCGGGAGACCCCTCCTACGAGCAGTACTTC. This chain connects TRBV6-1 to TRBJ2-7, with 7 bases that match TRBD2. J lost 0 bases, V lost 3 bases, and 8 bases had no gene match. Germline CDR1 is MNHNS and CDR2 is SASEGT. The CDR3 is 16 amino acids.

The chain is built from TRBV19 and TRBJ2-3; 8 nucleotides align to TRBD2. V was pared by 7 bases and J by 0 bases, with 3 bases of the junction left unmatched. The CDR3 extends over 14 amino acids. Germline values: CDR1 LNHDA, CDR2 SQIVND (reference sequence). The CDR3 region is CASTASGSTDTQYF. DNA for the CDR3: TGTGCCAGTACCGCTAGCGGGAGCACAGATACGCAGTATTTT. The whole variable domain, filled in from reference TRBV19 and TRBJ2-3, reads DGGITQSPKYLFRKEGQNVTLSCEQNLNHDAMYWYRQDPGQGLRLIYYSQIVNDFQKGDIAEGYSVSREKKESFPLTVTSAQKNPTAFYLCASTASGSTDTQYFGPGTRLTVL.

The J gene is TRBJ2-2, the V gene TRBV6-1; no firm D call. The ends were cut back, 4 bases at V and 8 bases at J, with 8 bases in the middle. The CDR3 consists of 12 residues. The germline gives CDR1 MNHNS, CDR2 SASEGT. Here the CDR3 DNA reads TGTGCCAGCAGTGGGAGTCTTGGGGAGCTGTTTTTT. Protein: CASSGSLGELFF.

On this clone itself: One end of the junction varies from germline; a read error may be responsible. The chain couples TRBV6-5 to TRBJ2-1; 8 nucleotides agree with TRBD1. The CDR3 has 13 amino acids. Germline CDR1 reads MNHEY; CDR2 reads SVGAGI. This chain's CDR3 is CASSYDRGTGLIF. In DNA form, the CDR3 reads TGTGCCAGCAGTTACGATCGAGGGACAGGTCTTATCTTC.

The chain joins TRBV21-1 to TRBJ2-2; the listed D gene, TRBD2, was not tested against the DNA. TRBV21-1 is deemed a pseudogene. This CDR3 has 15 amino acids. Written as DNA, the CDR3 is TGTGCCAGCAGCAAAGTGTTCGGGAACACCGGGGAGCTGTTTTTT. It codes for CASSKVFGNTGELFF.

The V gene is TRBV28, the J gene TRBJ1-1; D unclear. This CDR3 comprises 13 residues. The V gene lost 4 bases and the J gene lost 4 bases, with 10 bases spanning the gap. The germline gives CDR1 MDHEN, CDR2 SYDVKM. CDR3 in DNA: TGTGCCAGCAGTTCGGGTCATACCACTGAAGCTTTCTTT. Amino acid sequence: CASSSGHTTEAFF.

The rearrangement joins TRBV6-5 to TRBJ1-4; tentatively, D is TRBD1 (5 bases). The V gene lost 8 bases and the J gene lost 1 base, with 11 bases spanning the gap. This CDR3 has 14 residues. The V gene's germline CDR1 is MNHEY and CDR2 SVGAGI. CDR3 amino acids: CASSRGQTNEKLFF. The CDR3 coding sequence is TGTGCCAGCTCGAGGGGTCAAACTAATGAAAAACTGTTTTTT.

The chain joins TRBV5-1 to TRBJ1-1; D unclear. There are 15 residues in the CDR3. Germline V gene sequence: CDR1 SGHRS, CDR2 YFSETQ. Deletions cut 0 bases from V and 1 base from J, with 10 bases between. For the CDR3, the DNA is TGCGCCAGCAGCTTGGTGCGGGTAGGGAACACTGAAGCTTTCTTT. Encoded protein: CASSLVRVGNTEAFF.

This clone was observed a single time. The chain has TRBV5-6 and TRBJ1-2; D gene uncertain. V was shortened by 3 bases and J by 1 base, with 10 bases between the two germline ends. Germline V gene sequence: CDR1 SGHDT, CDR2 YYEEEE. The CDR3 consists of 14 residues. Written as DNA, the CDR3 is TGTGCCAGCAGCTCCACGGGTCTTAACTATGGCTACACCTTC. It encodes CASSSTGLNYGYTF.

The rearrangement uses TRBV7-9 and TRBJ1-4; 7 positions match TRBD1. The germline V gene encodes CDR1 SEHNR and CDR2 FQNEAQ (reference sequence). This CDR3 has 14 residues. Trimming cost V 8 bases and J 0 bases; bases outside gene matches: 3. The CDR3 sequence is CASSGGSTNEKLFF. The DNA of the CDR3 is TGTGCCAGCTCAGGGGGATCAACTAATGAAAAACTGTTTTTT.

The chain employs TRBV6-6 and TRBJ1-3; unclear D gene. CDR1 is MNHNY and CDR2 is SVGAGI in the germline V gene (reference sequence). The CDR3 is made up of 14 amino acids. V lost 8 bases and J 0 bases, leaving 11 bases between the germline ends. The CDR3 spells CASRGISSGNTIYF. In nucleotides, the CDR3 is TGTGCCAGCCGAGGAATAAGCTCTGGAAACACCATATATTTT.

This chain links TRBV21-1 with TRBJ2-3; the table calls TRBD2, which could not be checked here. TRBV21-1 is shown as a pseudogene. This CDR3 has 21 residues. This CDR3 reads CASSKKGGSPTSGTSTDTQYF. The CDR3 region has the DNA TGTGCCAGCAGCAAAAAAGGGGGAAGTCCGACTAGCGGAACTAGCACAGATACGCAGTATTTT.